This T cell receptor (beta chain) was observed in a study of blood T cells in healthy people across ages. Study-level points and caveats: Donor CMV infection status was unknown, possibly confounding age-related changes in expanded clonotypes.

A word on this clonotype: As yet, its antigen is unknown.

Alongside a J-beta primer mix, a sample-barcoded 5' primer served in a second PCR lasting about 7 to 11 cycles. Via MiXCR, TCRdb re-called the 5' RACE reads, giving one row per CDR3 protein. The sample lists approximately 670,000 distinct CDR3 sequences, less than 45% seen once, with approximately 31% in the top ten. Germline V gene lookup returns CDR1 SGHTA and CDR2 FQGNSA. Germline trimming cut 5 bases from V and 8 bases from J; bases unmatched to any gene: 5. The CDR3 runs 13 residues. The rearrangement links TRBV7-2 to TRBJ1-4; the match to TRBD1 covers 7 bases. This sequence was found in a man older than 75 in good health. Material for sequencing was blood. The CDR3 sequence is CASSVPGQEKLFF. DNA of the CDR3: TGTGCCAGCAGCGTACCGGGACAGGAAAAACTGTTTTTT.